This T cell receptor (beta chain) stems from a study of blood T cell repertoires in COVID-19. For the study at large: In each case, the material was cDNA or gDNA derived from T cells, B-cell-depleted T cells, or PBMCs.

This CDR3 region has 16 residues. Trimming removed 2 bases from V and 3 bases from J, with 16 bases in between. Germline lookup yields CDR1 MNHEY and CDR2 SVGAGI. As originally analysed: Estimated nucleated cell counts came from reference gene primer amplification. Profiling relied on immunoSEQ multiplex PCR, and the TCRdb table lists in-frame clones only, not all of them. V, J and clone size are taken as reported in that table, and D and trimming were inferred from the DNA itself. The data show 30,000 to 40,000 clones, around nine tenths seen once. The chain joins TRBV6-5 to TRBJ1-2; possible D gene TRBD1, 6 bases. The source material was peripheral blood. The source of this sequence is a man aged 60 to 69 with active COVID-19. The CDR3 sequence: CASSYATGSGYYGYTF. The CDR3 region has the DNA TGTGCCAGCAGTTACGCAACAGGGTCGGGGTACTATGGCTACACCTTC.